This T cell receptor (beta chain) was captured in a study of HIV-infected patients and healthy controls. General study results and limits: HIV-infected patients and controls differed significantly in mean usage of eight alpha and eight beta V genes. HIV-infected patients shared fewer CDR3 sequences between individuals than healthy controls. HIV+ repertoires were severely depleted of MAIT alpha-chain CDR3s, unlike healthy controls.

CDR1 is MDHEN and CDR2 is SYDVKM in the germline V gene. Trimming took off 4 bases at V and 2 bases at J, with 16 bases between the two ends. The CDR3 length is 16 residues. cDNA was made from approximately 0.55 ug RNA using alpha and beta constant primers. Using multiplexing indices, alpha and beta chain libraries were generated apart by chain-specific third strand synthesis. TCRdb called the 5' RACE reads again in MiXCR, with one record for every CDR3 protein. The sample consists of about 17,000 distinct CDR3 sequences, about 5.4% of them appearing once. This clonotype has at least ten counts. The antigen is unknown. The repertoire came from unfractionated whole blood and reflected all unsorted peripheral T cells.

The V gene is TRBV28, the J gene TRBJ2-3; no clear D. Sequencing used blood. This TCR was recovered from an adult in good health. The CDR3 spells CASSSSRHHYTDTQYF. CDR3 nucleotides: TGTGCCAGCAGTTCCTCCCGACATCACTACACAGATACGCAGTATTTT.